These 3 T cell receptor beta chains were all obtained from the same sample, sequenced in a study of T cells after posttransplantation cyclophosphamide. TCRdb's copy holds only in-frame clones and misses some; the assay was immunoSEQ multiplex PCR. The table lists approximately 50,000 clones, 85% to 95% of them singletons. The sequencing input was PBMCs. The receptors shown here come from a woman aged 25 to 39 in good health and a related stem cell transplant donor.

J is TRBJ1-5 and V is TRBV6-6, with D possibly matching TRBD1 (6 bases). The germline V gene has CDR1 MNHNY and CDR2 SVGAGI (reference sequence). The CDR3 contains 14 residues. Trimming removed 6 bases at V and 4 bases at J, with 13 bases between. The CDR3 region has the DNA TGTGCCAGCAGACGCCTGACAGGAAATCAGCCCCAGCATTTT. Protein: CASRRLTGNQPQHF.

This chain's CDR3 is CASSLRGGESYEQYF. As DNA, the CDR3 is TGTGCCAGCAGCTTAAGGGGCGGGGAGTCCTACGAGCAGTACTTC. V gene TRBV7-2 combines with J gene TRBJ2-7; TRBD2 is a possible D gene (6 bases). Looked up from germline, CDR1 is SGHTA and CDR2 is FQGNSA. V shed 2 bases and J shed 1 base, with 12 bases lying between them. This CDR3 is built from 15 residues.

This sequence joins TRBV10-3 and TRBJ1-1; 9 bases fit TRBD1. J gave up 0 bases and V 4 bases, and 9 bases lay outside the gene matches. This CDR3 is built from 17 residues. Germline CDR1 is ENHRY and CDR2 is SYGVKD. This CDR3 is CAISAAGQGYMNTEAFF. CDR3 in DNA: TGTGCCATCAGTGCTGCTGGACAGGGGTATATGAACACTGAAGCTTTCTTT.